One and the same sample provided the 15 T cell receptor beta chains below, sequenced in a study of molecular identifiers for immune sequencing clone quantification. TCRdb redid the calling of the PCR reads with MiXCR, one entry per CDR3 protein. Altogether hundreds of thousands of distinct CDR3 sequences are present, roughly a quarter being singletons, with the ten largest covering 0.7% to 0.95%. Sequenced input: naive CD8+ T cells from blood, with Jurkat cell RNA spiked in. Specified subset: FACS-sorted CD8+CD4-CCR7+CD45RA+ naive T cells. The receptors were sampled from a human donor in good health. Some libraries in this study had Jurkat cell RNA spiked in.

This clonotype was recorded many times. The rearrangement uses TRBV27 and TRBJ2-7; possibly TRBD2 for D (5 bases). The CDR3 runs to 14 residues. Germline V gives CDR1 MNHEY, CDR2 SMNVEV (reference sequence). The V end was cut by 2 bases, the J end by 3 bases, with 11 bases between. The CDR3 bases are TGTGCCAGCAGTTTAGGGCCGGGGTACTACGAGCAGTACTTC. It is translated as CASSLGPGYYEQYF.

A note on this clonotype: One base away lies a much larger clone, so this may be a sequencing read error. This chain uses TRBV5-1 with TRBJ2-7; no clear D. V was shortened by 3 bases and J by 6 bases, with 16 bases between the two germline ends. This CDR3 region has 14 residues. Looked up from germline, CDR1 is SGHRS and CDR2 is YFSETQ. The CDR3 is CASSSGQEASEQYF. The DNA of the CDR3 is TGCGCCAGCAGCTCCGGGCAAGAGGCCTCCGAGCAGTACTTC.

This clonotype has just a few counts. V gene TRBV12-3 or TRBV12-4 combines with J gene TRBJ2-3, with 7 nucleotides matching TRBD1. After removal of 5 bases from V and 0 bases from J, the junction contained 17 bases not matched to a gene. The CDR3 extends over 19 amino acids. CDR3 coding DNA: TGTGCCAGCAGTACCCGGGACAGCGGCTCACGCTTAAGCACAGATACGCAGTATTTT. As protein: CASSTRDSGSRLSTDTQYF.

V and J are TRBV19 and TRBJ2-7, with unresolved D. Per germline, CDR1 LNHDA and CDR2 SQIVND (reference sequence). The V end lost 3 bases, the J end lost 5 bases, and 8 bases lay between the germline ends. This CDR3 is built from 12 residues. The CDR3 here is CASSIGPNEQYF. CDR3 DNA: TGTGCCAGTAGTATCGGTCCGAACGAGCAGTACTTC.

A remark on this clonotype: Mismatch with germline at one junction end may stem from a read error. The V call is TRBV4-1, the J call TRBJ1-4; D gene unclear. The CDR3 runs 15 residues. In germline, CDR1 is MGHRA, CDR2 YSYEKL. CDR3 DNA: TGCGCCAGCACCCAAAGGAGAACAACTAATGAAAAACTGTTTTTT. This translates into CASTQRRTTNEKLFF.

A few counts support this clonotype. The CDR3 loop is CASSYLWTSGGLPDTQYF. In DNA, the CDR3 is TGTGCCAGCAGTTACCTGTGGACTAGCGGGGGTCTCCCAGATACGCAGTATTTT. This sequence joins TRBV6-2 or TRBV6-3 and TRBJ2-3, with TRBD2 matching over 13 bases. Germline trimming cut 2 bases from V and 4 bases from J; bases unmatched to any gene: 9. This CDR3 has 18 residues. Per germline, CDR1 MNHEY and CDR2 SVGEGT.

The rearrangement links TRBV12-3 or TRBV12-4 to TRBJ1-2; D gene unclear. Trimming shortened V by 4 bases and J by 8 bases, and 20 bases separated the two germline ends. CDR3 size: 15 residues. The CDR3 here is CASSYSPDTPGGYTF. Written as DNA, the CDR3 is TGTGCCAGCAGTTACTCCCCGGATACCCCCGGGGGCTACACCTTC.

The chain links TRBV12-3 or TRBV12-4 to TRBJ2-7; D gene unclear. Trimming shortened V by 5 bases and J by 3 bases, and 8 bases separated the two germline ends. This CDR3 has 12 residues. For the CDR3, the DNA is TGTGCCAGCAGTAGGATACTCTACGAGCAGTACTTC. Translation gives CASSRILYEQYF.

Note on this clonotype: One base away lies a much larger clone, so this may be a sequencing read error. This rearrangement joins TRBV5-1 to TRBJ1-1; a possible D gene is TRBD1 (5 bases). The germline V gene encodes CDR1 SGHRS and CDR2 YFSETQ. The CDR3 is 12 amino acids. The CDR3 coding sequence is TGCGCCGGCAGCTTGGAGGGGCAGGAAGCTTTCTTT. Its protein is CAGSLEGQEAFF.

Details on this clonotype: Relative to the germline gene, one junction end is altered; a read error may explain this. CDR3 amino acids: CASSPLRPSDNEQFF. For the CDR3, the DNA is TGTGCCAGCAGCCCGCTCCGGCCCTCCGACAATGAGCAGTTCTTC. The V call is TRBV5-5, the J call TRBJ2-1, with D hard to call. CDR3 length equals 15 residues. Germline CDR1 is SGHKS and CDR2 is YYEKEE (reference sequence).

This clonotype was recorded at least ten times. CDR3 in amino acids: CASNPTGLSYEQYF. The CDR3 region has the DNA TGTGCCAGCAACCCAACGGGACTCTCCTACGAGCAGTACTTC. J is TRBJ2-7 and V is TRBV28; tentative D call: TRBD2 (6 bases). Trimming removed 7 bases at V and 0 bases at J, with 13 bases between. The germline gives CDR1 MDHEN, CDR2 SYDVKM. CDR3 length equals 14 residues.

This clonotype showed up many times. The rearrangement uses TRBV7-6 and TRBJ2-7; possible D gene TRBD1, 5 bases. This CDR3 is 12 amino acids long. Germline V gene data show CDR1 as SGHVS and CDR2 as FNYEAQ. The V end lost 10 bases, the J end lost 6 bases, and 16 bases lay between the germline ends. CDR3 DNA: TGTGCCACCTCCTGGCAGGGTGGCGAGCAGTACTTC. This gives the protein CATSWQGGEQYF.

Many counts were recorded for this clonotype. The chain carries TRBV29-1 and TRBJ2-4; either TRBD1 or TRBD2 may fit D (5 bases each). CDR3 length equals 11 residues. Trimming took off 5 bases at V and 5 bases at J, with 7 bases between the two ends. Per germline, CDR1 SQVTM and CDR2 ANQGSEA. The CDR3 protein is CSVQGQNIQYF. CDR3 in DNA: TGCAGCGTTCAGGGACAAAACATTCAGTACTTC.

This clonotype was observed a few times. The V call is TRBV7-9, the J call TRBJ2-2; 10 nucleotides agree with TRBD1. V was clipped by 4 bases and J by 4 bases; unmatched bases: 6. This CDR3 has 16 amino acids. CDR1 SEHNR and CDR2 FQNEAQ come from the germline V gene (reference sequence). The CDR3 here is CASSSTGGQLTGELFF. CDR3 bases: TGTGCCAGCAGCTCGACAGGGGGCCAACTCACCGGGGAGCTGTTTTTT.

Points on this clonotype: A much larger clone lies a single base off, so this may be a read error. The rearrangement uses TRBV6-2 or TRBV6-3 and TRBJ1-5, with D possibly matching TRBD1 (6 bases). Between the trimmed V and J ends, which lost 2 bases and 8 bases, there was a span of 13 bases. The CDR3 loop spans 14 amino acids. Germline V gene lookup returns CDR1 MNHEY and CDR2 SVGEGT. CDR3 loop: CASSYGGGVEPQHF. CDR3 nucleotide sequence: TGTGCCAGCAGTTACGGTGGGGGCGTGGAGCCCCAGCATTTT.